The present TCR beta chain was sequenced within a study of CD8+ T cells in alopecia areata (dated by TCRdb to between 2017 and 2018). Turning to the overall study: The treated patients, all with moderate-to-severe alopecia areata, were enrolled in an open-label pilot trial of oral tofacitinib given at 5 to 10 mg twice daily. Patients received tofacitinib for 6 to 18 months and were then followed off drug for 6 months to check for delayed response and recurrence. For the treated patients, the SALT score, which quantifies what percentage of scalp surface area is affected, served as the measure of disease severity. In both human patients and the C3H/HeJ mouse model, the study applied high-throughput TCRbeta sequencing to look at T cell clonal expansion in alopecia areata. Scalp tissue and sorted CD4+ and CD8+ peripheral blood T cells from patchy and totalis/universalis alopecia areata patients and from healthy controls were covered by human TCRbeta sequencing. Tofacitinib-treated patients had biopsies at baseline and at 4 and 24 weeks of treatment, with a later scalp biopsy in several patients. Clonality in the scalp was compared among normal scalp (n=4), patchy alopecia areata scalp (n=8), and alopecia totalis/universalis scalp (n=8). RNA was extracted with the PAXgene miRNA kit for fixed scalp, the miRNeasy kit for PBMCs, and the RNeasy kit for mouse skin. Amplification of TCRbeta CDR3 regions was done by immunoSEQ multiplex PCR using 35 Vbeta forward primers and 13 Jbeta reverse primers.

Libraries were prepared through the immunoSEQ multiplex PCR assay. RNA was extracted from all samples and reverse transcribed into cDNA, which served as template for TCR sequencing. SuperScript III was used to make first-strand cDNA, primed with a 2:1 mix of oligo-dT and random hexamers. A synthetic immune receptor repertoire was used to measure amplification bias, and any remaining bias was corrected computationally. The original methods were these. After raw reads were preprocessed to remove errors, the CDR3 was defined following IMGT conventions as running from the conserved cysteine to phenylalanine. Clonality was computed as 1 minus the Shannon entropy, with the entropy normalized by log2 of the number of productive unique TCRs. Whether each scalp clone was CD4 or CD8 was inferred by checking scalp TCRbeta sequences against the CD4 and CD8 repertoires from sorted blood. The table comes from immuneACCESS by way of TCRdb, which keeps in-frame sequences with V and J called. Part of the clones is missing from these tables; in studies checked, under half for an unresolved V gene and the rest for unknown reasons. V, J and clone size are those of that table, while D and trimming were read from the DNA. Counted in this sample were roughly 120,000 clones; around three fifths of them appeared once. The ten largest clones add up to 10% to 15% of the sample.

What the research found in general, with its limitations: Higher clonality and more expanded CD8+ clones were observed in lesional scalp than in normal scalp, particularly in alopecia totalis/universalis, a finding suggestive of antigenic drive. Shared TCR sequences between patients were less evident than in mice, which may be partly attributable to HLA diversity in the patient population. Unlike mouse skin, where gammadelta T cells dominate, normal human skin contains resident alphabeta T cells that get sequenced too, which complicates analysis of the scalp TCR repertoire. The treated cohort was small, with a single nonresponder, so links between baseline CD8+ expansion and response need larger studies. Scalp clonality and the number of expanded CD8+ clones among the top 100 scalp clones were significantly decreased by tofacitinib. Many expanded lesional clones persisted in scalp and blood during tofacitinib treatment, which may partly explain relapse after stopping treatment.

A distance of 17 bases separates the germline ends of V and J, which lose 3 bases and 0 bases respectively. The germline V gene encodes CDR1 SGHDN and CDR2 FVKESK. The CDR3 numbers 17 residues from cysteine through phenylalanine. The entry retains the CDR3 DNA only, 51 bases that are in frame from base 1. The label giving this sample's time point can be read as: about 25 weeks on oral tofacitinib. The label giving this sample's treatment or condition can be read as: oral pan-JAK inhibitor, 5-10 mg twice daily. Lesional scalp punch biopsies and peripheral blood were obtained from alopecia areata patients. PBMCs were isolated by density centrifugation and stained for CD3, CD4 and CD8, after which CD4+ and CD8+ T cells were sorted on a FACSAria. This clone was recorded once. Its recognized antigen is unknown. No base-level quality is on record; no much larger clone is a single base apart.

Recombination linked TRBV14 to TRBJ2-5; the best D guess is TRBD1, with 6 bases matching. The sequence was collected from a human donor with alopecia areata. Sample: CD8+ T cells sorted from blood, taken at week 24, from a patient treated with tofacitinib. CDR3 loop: CASSQPSGTLYQETQYF. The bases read TGTGCCAGCAGCCAGCCGTCCGGGACACTGTACCAAGAGACCCAGTACTTC.